Listed here is a single TCR beta chain. Its antigen is as yet unknown. The entry originates in a study of shared clonotypes between healthy human individuals. CD45RA+ naive and CD45RA-negative memory subsets were separated from CD4+ cells. In the authors' methods: Filtering was not the same, since immunoSEQ gave junction-only sequences without quality scores. The protocol was immunoSEQ multiplex PCR, while the TCRdb copy is restricted to in-frame clones and leaves out a portion. That table gives V, J and clone size, and the DNA gave D and trimming. The sample has roughly 1.4 million clones, approximately 98.5% seen once. Study results and limitations: Four donors shared around 5% of their naive CD4 clonotypes. Compared with memory subsets, naive subsets generally had larger estimated richness.

The specimen sequenced was naive CD4+ T cells sorted from blood. Subset given: CD45RA+ positively selected. This TCR was sampled from a man in his thirties or forties in good health.

The CDR3 region has the DNA TGTGCCAGCAGCACGGACAGGAACACCGGGGAGCTGTTTTTT. Translating it yields CASSTDRNTGELFF. The chain has TRBV5-4 and TRBJ2-2, with D possibly being TRBD1 (6 bases). Germline assignment: CDR1 SGHNT and CDR2 YYREEE (reference sequence). CDR3 length equals 14 residues. The V and J ends lost 4 bases and 1 base respectively, with 8 bases between them. Combining the CDR3 with reference TRBV5-4 and TRBJ2-2 gives the whole variable domain ETGVTQSPTHLIKTRGQQVTLRCSSQSGHNTVSWYQQALGQGPQFIFQYYREEENGRGNFPPRFSGLQFPNYSSELNVNALELDDSALYLCASSTDRNTGELFFGEGSRLTVL.